The TCR beta chain under discussion was sequenced for a study of beta chain features in type 1 diabetes. Looking at the study overall: Patients shared similar age, gender and cell yields with healthy donors.

About this clone itself: Its specificity is unknown.

Isolated RNA was reverse transcribed in full, so expressed TCRB transcripts were sequenced. This table comes from immunoSEQ multiplex PCR, and its TCRdb copy is limited to in-frame clones, with some not included. This sample has 600,000 to 750,000 clones, with approximately 13% found just once. Sorted CD4+ subsets: naive, central memory, regulatory, stem cell-like memory (CD45RO/CCR7/CD25/CD127/CD95/CD27 panel). Study-wide findings and caveats: In every one of the four CD4+ subsets, TCRB CDR3s were moderately but significantly shorter in Type 1 diabetes patients.

Specimen: naive CD4+ T cells from blood. This receptor was obtained from a man aged 25-45 years with type 1 diabetes.

The CDR3: CASSLVGVGQPQHF. Written as DNA, the CDR3 is TGTGCCAGCAGTTTGGTGGGGGTCGGGCAGCCCCAGCATTTT. The V and J genes are TRBV27 and TRBJ1-5; maybe TRBD1 (5 bases). V lost 3 bases and J lost 7, with 13 bases in between. Germline V gene lookup returns CDR1 MNHEY and CDR2 SMNVEV (reference sequence). This CDR3 region has 14 residues.